This TCR beta chain is drawn from a study of cytomegalovirus exposure and HLA in healthy donors (dated by TCRdb to about 2017). Broadly, across the study: According to an earlier analysis of 550 to 700 of the donors, roughly 180 million T cells yielded roughly 100 million unique TCR beta sequences and about 300 Gb of sequence data. The later analysis used no new phenotypic data to find candidate immune exposures, relying instead on TCR beta sequences and their occurrence across donors. Of the roughly 390 genotyped donors, 80% to 90% were placed in the genetic ancestry cluster associated with self-reported Caucasian donors. The number of donors typed differed by locus, with 629-630 for A, B, C, DRB1 and DQB1, roughly 520 for DQA1, under 610 for DPA1, and some 440 for DPB1. A later genetic analysis used genome-wide SNP genotypes for about 65% of the 666 donors, treating that subset as a discovery cohort. All discovery cohort repertoires had been generated using a single sequencing platform. Because of strong linkage in the cohort, roughly five DR-DQ haplotypes were treated as single units for association and clustering. Class I and class II HLA loci were covered by the typing at four-digit resolution. To predict cytomegalovirus infection status, the study brought together high-throughput TCR immunosequencing, statistical association of individual TCRs with disease status, and machine learning. Alongside the repertoire data, information on donor age, sex, ethnicity and CMV serostatus was compiled. In an earlier analysis of 587 of the donors, high-throughput TCR beta sequencing was used to judge whether each TCR beta V gene segment behaved as functional or pseudogenic. About 280 gigabases of sequencing data and tens of millions of unique TCR sequences made up an early release that covered roughly 670 HLA-typed donors. To study patterns of TCR occurrence, a later analysis re-analyzed previously published TCR beta repertoires from 700 or so donors and added high-resolution HLA genotyping. Among about 370 genotyped donors of the cohort, an average of around 250,000 unique TCR beta nucleotide sequences was sequenced per donor, of which about 18% were non-productive. A separate validation cohort of 100 to 150 different subjects was used in addition to the roughly 620-subject first cohort. Using immunosequencing, the study profiled T cell repertoires from about 650 subjects and related those repertoires to cytomegalovirus serostatus. The study aimed to test whether cataloging public T cell receptors could reveal signatures of past pathogen exposure.

To note about this clone: This clone's antigen is unknown. Base qualities are not recorded, but no much larger clone differs from it by a single base.

The investigation overall reported the following: In a later analysis, several top co-occurrence clusters were reported to appear linked to parvovirus B19, influenza, CMV and Epstein-Barr virus. HLA typing was unavailable for some donors at each locus, so association tests used only the typed subset. A further reported finding was that TCR beta sequences accurately predicted the HLA-A and HLA-B alleles for most subjects in the first cohort. Broadly in line with IMGT annotations, most TCR beta V segments showed up in productive rearrangements about 87% or about 30% of the time in an earlier analysis of around 600 of the donors. A total of 150 to 200 TCR beta chains were listed by the study as associated with cytomegalovirus. A later analysis associated about 18,000 TCR beta sequences with specific HLA alleles at a false discovery rate of 0.05. In vitro tests confirmed that a few of the cytomegalovirus-associated TCR beta chains recognize cytomegalovirus antigens. Strong co-occurrence of HLA alleles, especially DR and DQ, made assigning TCR associations to individual alleles difficult. Correlated functional status among segregating V segments might be attributable to linkage disequilibrium, but an unknown experimental factor could not be ruled out. According to a later analysis, most CMV-associated TCR beta chains appeared to be HLA-restricted, and the HLA associations seemed to be driven largely by CMV exposure. Compared with equally common non-associated chains, HLA-associated TCR beta chains in a later analysis were more clonally expanded and had lower generation probabilities. Immune exposure information for the cohort was limited to CMV serostatus. The presence/absence analyses assumed that sequencing depth was roughly uniform across donors, and that assumption may not be true. A later genetic analysis associated a missense DCLRE1C variant with V-gene and J-gene trimming of TCR beta chains, and an independent cohort replicated the association. The classifier was reported to diagnose cytomegalovirus status with high specificity and sensitivity in both the original and validation cohorts. Most TCR sequences were seen in very few donors, while some public TCRs were found in many individuals. According to a later genetic analysis, donors in an Asian-associated ancestry cluster had fewer N-insertions in productive TCRs than the approximately 700-donor mean. The authors suggested that the approach could potentially be extended to other disease states and immunological phenotypes. A cluster of highly shared sequence variants was judged likely to represent a technical artifact of the sequencing pipeline. Over 15 rarely observed V segments, including chromosome 9 orphons, were excluded from the earlier analysis of some 590 of the donors because counts were too low. The cohort was sequenced for TCR beta chains only, and without alpha or paired-chain data the features that could be detected were limited. A later analysis found that TCR association rates varied across HLA loci, with DRB1 alleles showing the most associated TCRs and HLA-C alleles the fewest.

Preparation of the library involved the immunoSEQ multiplex PCR assay. The multiplex PCR relied on a mix of 60 forward primers for TCR Vbeta segments and 13 reverse primers for TCR Jbeta segments. Amplification of the CDR3 region of rearranged TCR beta genes was performed with a multiplex PCR assay on genomic DNA. The Illumina HiSeq System was used to sequence the amplified TCR beta libraries as 87-base-pair reads. As for the authors' bioinformatics: A later analysis tallied 75 million to 95 million unique TCR beta chains across the 666 repertoires, and approximately 11 million of those chains were shared by two or more donors. Raw reads were error-corrected and collapsed into unique sequences with a nearest-neighbor algorithm that merged closely related sequences to remove PCR and sequencing errors. V, D and J gene segments were assigned by aligning CDR3 sequences to IMGT reference sequences. For a sequence to be retained, a match of at least six nucleotides was required to both a V gene segment and a J gene segment. A rearrangement counted as productive if the CDR3 had no stop codons and remained in frame with V and J, and every other rearrangement counted as non-productive. CDR3 was defined by IMGT convention, running from the second conserved V-encoded cysteine to the conserved J-encoded phenylalanine. Sequences without an unambiguous match to a single V gene segment were excluded from the earlier analysis of a few hundred of the donors. In an earlier analysis of some 590 of the donors, a V segment was called functional when productive rearrangements were above 56.7%, and segregating when the standard deviation between donors exceeded 5%. A statistical classification framework was built for diagnosing cytomegalovirus status from the catalog of TCR beta chain sequences. V and J gene assignment, in a later analysis, came from comparing TCR nucleotide sequences with IMGT/GENE-DB human TR gene sequences. In a later analysis, CDR3 sequences and most-parsimonious VDJ recombination scenarios were assigned using the TCRdist pipeline. In a later analysis, every TCR beta chain was defined by the combination of its CDR3 amino acid sequence and its V-gene family, and reads without a unique V-gene family were dropped. As a way to deal with suspected cross-contamination and a sequencing artifact, a later analysis dropped 450 to 600 nucleotide sequences that were highly shared and had low generation probability. A later analysis calculated a clonal expansion index for each public chain from normalized within-repertoire ranks of inferred template counts. In a later analysis, generation probabilities were computed with a VDJ recombination model fitted to out-of-frame rearrangements, and the resulting probabilities were checked against IGoR. A later analysis scored TCR-TCR, TCR-HLA and TCR-CMV co-occurrence with hypergeometric tests, applying a repertoire-size bias correction to TCR pairs. To estimate false discovery rates, a later analysis permuted the HLA or CMV assignments 20 times. In a later analysis, co-occurring TCRs were grouped using DBSCAN, with TCRdist sequence similarity added in when clustering inside HLA-allele-positive subsets. For co-occurrence clustering, repertoires with fewer than 30,000 or more than 120,000 public chains were excluded, along with a handful of repertoires with anomalous nucleotide sharing. This immuneACCESS table, as held by TCRdb, lists in-frame sequences with V and J called but not all clones. Of the missing ones, under half trace to an unresolved V gene in checked studies; the others have no known cause. The V and J calls and clone size are taken from that table; D and trimming were inferred from the DNA. The sample table lists about 160,000 clones, about three quarters of them with a count of one. The ten largest clones take up around 1.5% of the sample.

The cohort was made up of roughly 670 healthy bone marrow donors. At the time of sampling, every cohort member was nominally healthy, though immune exposures that went unrecorded were likely present. The donor tested CMV seronegative and was one of the 352 seronegative cohort members. A peripheral blood sample was provided by each donor, and peripheral blood mononuclear cells were used for TCR beta sequencing. Genomic DNA extraction from the blood cell samples was performed with the Qiagen DNeasy Blood Extraction Kit. The receptor was derived from a woman aged 25 to 39 in good health and CMV-seronegative. The sequencing sample was made of PBMCs.

The DNA sequence is TGTGCCAGCAGTCCGAACTTCAGGGAAGATGGTGCGGAGACCCAGTACTTC. This yields the protein CASSPNFREDGAETQYF. The V gene is TRBV28 and the J gene is TRBJ2-5; matching of 5 bases hints at TRBD1 as the D gene. CDR1 is given as MDHEN and CDR2 as SYDVKM, both from the germline V gene. V and J lose 5 bases and 5 bases, and a span of 24 bases separates them. CDR3 length: 17 amino acids, cysteine to phenylalanine. The read is trimmed to its CDR3 DNA, 51 bases read in frame from base 1.